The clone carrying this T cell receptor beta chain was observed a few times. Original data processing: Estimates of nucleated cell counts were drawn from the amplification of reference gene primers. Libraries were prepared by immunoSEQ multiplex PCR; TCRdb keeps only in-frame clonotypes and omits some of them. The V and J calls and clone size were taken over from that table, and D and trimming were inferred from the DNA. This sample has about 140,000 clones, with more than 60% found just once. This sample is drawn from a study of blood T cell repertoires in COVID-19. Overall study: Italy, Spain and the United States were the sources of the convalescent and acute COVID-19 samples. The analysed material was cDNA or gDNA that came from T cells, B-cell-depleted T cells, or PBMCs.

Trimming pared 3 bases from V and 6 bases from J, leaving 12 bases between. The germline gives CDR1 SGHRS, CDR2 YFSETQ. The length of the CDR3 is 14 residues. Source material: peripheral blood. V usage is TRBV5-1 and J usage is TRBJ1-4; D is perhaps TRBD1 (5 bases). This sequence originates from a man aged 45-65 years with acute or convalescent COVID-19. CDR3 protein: CASSSIRGDEKLFF. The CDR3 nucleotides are TGCGCCAGCAGCTCCATTAGGGGCGATGAAAAACTGTTTTTT.